These 19 T cell receptor beta chains were sequenced from one sample in a study of shared clonotypes between healthy human individuals. Clones were sequenced by immunoSEQ multiplex PCR, and TCRdb holds only the in-frame ones, with some missing. The sample consists of under 550,000 clones, 96% of them appearing once. What was sequenced was naive CD4+ T cells sorted from blood. The sample's subset: CD45RA+ positively selected. The receptors were gathered from a woman in her twenties or thirties in good health.

This clone was counted once. CDR3 DNA: TGTGCCAGCTCACCACCGGGCGGGAGAGGCTCCTACGAGCAGTACTTC. This translates into CASSPPGGRGSYEQYF. The rearrangement uses TRBV18 and TRBJ2-7; 7 bases line up with TRBD2. V trimming: 0 bases; J trimming: 0 bases; junction bases outside the gene matches: 5. The germline V gene has CDR1 KGHSH and CDR2 LQKENI. This CDR3 region has 16 residues.

The chain has TRBV28 and TRBJ1-1; D perhaps matches TRBD1 (5 bases). CDR1 MDHEN and CDR2 SYDVKM come from the germline V gene. Trimming took off 1 base at V and 6 bases at J, with 15 bases between the two ends. The CDR3 extends over 15 amino acids. CDR3 sequence: CASSLSTAVRAEAFF. CDR3 coding DNA: TGTGCCAGCAGTTTATCGACAGCTGTACGCGCTGAAGCTTTCTTT.

This rearrangement joins TRBV28 to TRBJ2-2, with D maybe TRBD2 (6 bases). The CDR3 consists of 15 residues. Trimming cost V 7 bases and J 7 bases, with 19 bases left between them. The V gene's germline CDR1 is MDHEN and CDR2 SYDVKM. CDR3 nucleotide sequence: TGTGCCAGCACCAGGATGGGAGGAATGGTCGGGGAGCTGTTTTTT. Translated: CASTRMGGMVGELFF.

The chain carries TRBV9 and TRBJ1-1; TRBD1 aligns across 10 bases. Losses at the gene ends were 4 bases for V and 0 bases for J; bases not matched to a gene: 9. This CDR3 is built from 17 residues. The germline V gene has CDR1 SGDLS and CDR2 YYNGEE. The CDR3 here is CASSSQDRGVMNTEAFF. CDR3 DNA: TGTGCCAGCAGCTCCCAGGACAGGGGGGTAATGAACACTGAAGCTTTCTTT. The whole variable domain, filled in from reference TRBV9 and TRBJ1-1, reads DSGVTQTPKHLITATGQRVTLRCSPRSGDLSVYWYQQSLDQGLQFLIQYYNGEERAKGNILERFSAQQFPDLHSELNLSSLELGDSALYFCASSSQDRGVMNTEAFFGQGTRLTVV.

This sequence joins TRBV15 and TRBJ2-7; 9 bases map to TRBD2. V was pared by 0 bases and J by 5 bases, with 14 bases of the junction left unmatched. CDR1 LNHNV and CDR2 YYDKDF come from the germline V gene (reference sequence). The CDR3 consists of 18 residues. CDR3 residues: CATSRDLPRREGVHEQYF. CDR3 DNA: TGTGCCACCAGCAGAGATCTCCCTCGGCGGGAGGGCGTCCACGAGCAGTACTTC.

The rearrangement links TRBV28 to TRBJ2-1; 11 bases line up with TRBD2. This CDR3 spans 14 amino acids. Germline values: CDR1 MDHEN, CDR2 SYDVKM. V gave up 7 bases and J gave up 5 bases; unmatched junction bases: 4. The CDR3 protein is CASIGTSGNNEQFF. The CDR3 coding sequence is TGTGCCAGCATAGGGACTAGCGGAAACAATGAGCAGTTCTTC.

This clone was seen once. The V call is TRBV7-9, the J call TRBJ2-5; D tentatively fits TRBD1 or TRBD2 (5 bases each). CDR1 and CDR2 from the germline V gene are SEHNR and FQNEAQ (reference sequence). V lost 5 bases to trimming and J lost 1 base, with 14 bases between them. The CDR3 has 15 residues. The CDR3 DNA reads TGTGCCAGCAGCCCCGTTGGGGCGGGCCAAGAGACCCAGTACTTC. The encoded protein is CASSPVGAGQETQYF.

The rearrangement links TRBV15 to TRBJ2-3, with 11 nucleotides matching TRBD2. J was trimmed by 2 bases and V by 0 bases; bases with no gene match: 7. CDR1 LNHNV and CDR2 YYDKDF come from the germline V gene (reference sequence). The CDR3 loop spans 18 amino acids. In nucleotides, the CDR3 is TGTGCCACCAGCAGAGATCCGCCTAGCGGGAGGCCCACAGATACGCAGTATTTT. It translates to CATSRDPPSGRPTDTQYF. The whole variable domain, remainder taken from reference TRBV15 and TRBJ2-3, is DAMVIQNPRYQVTQFGKPVTLSCSQTLNHNVMYWYQQKSSQAPKLLFHYYDKDFNNEADTPDNFQSRRPNTSFCFLDIRSPGLGDTAMYLCATSRDPPSGRPTDTQYFGPGTRLTVL.

The chain combines TRBV30 with TRBJ2-5, with TRBD2 matching over 7 bases. V lost 0 bases, J lost 4 bases, and 2 bases stayed unmatched. The germline V gene encodes CDR1 GTSNPN and CDR2 SVGIG (reference sequence). This CDR3 region has 13 residues. In nucleotides, the CDR3 is TGTGCCTGGAGTGTAGCGGGAACAGAGACCCAGTACTTC. Translation gives CAWSVAGTETQYF.

The chain is built from TRBV14 and TRBJ2-3; 10 nucleotides match TRBD2. The CDR3 totals 18 residues. The junction had 11 bases not matched to a gene; V was cut back by 1 base and J by 4 bases. Germline V gives CDR1 SGHDN, CDR2 FVKESK. As DNA, the CDR3 is TGTGCCAGCAGCCAAGCCCGAAAGGGACTAGCGCGACCAGATACGCAGTATTTT. This encodes CASSQARKGLARPDTQYF.

The rearrangement uses TRBV5-4 and TRBJ2-4; 7 bases align to TRBD1. V gave up 5 bases and J gave up 9 bases; unmatched junction bases: 20. The CDR3 is 17 amino acids. Germline loops: CDR1 SGHNT, CDR2 YYREEE (reference sequence). The CDR3 coding sequence is TGTGCCAGCAGTCGAAAACGACAGGGCGCCGTTTCGGGCATTCAGTACTTC. Translated, it gives CASSRKRQGAVSGIQYF.

V and J are TRBV19 and TRBJ1-5; tentative D call: TRBD1 (5 bases). The CDR3 is made up of 14 amino acids. V was trimmed by 7 bases and J by 9 bases, leaving 19 bases between them. The germline CDR1 and CDR2 sequences are LNHDA and SQIVND (reference sequence). CDR3 DNA: TGTGCCAGTATGGACGTCACCCTTGGGGGGCCCCAGCATTTT. This gives the protein CASMDVTLGGPQHF.

The CDR3 DNA follows: TGTGCCAGTAGCATTCCGGGACGGGTAAACACCGGGGAGCTGTTTTTT. This encodes CASSIPGRVNTGELFF. The rearrangement links TRBV19 to TRBJ2-2, with D possibly called TRBD1 or TRBD2 (5 bases each). Looked up from germline, CDR1 is LNHDA and CDR2 is SQIVND (reference sequence). V was trimmed by 6 bases and J by 2 bases, leaving 16 bases between them. The CDR3 loop spans 16 amino acids.

This clone has more than one count but fewer than ten. The chain employs TRBV4-1 and TRBJ2-2; maybe TRBD2 (6 bases). V was shortened by 2 bases and J by 5 bases, with 12 bases between the two germline ends. Germline-derived CDR1 and CDR2 are MGHRA and YSYEKL. This CDR3 contains 15 residues. The CDR3 bases are TGCGCCAGCAGCCAAAATACAGGACTAACCGGGGAGCTGTTTTTT. Residues: CASSQNTGLTGELFF.

This clone has a single count. The chain has TRBV5-1 and TRBJ1-4, with a weak D call TRBD1 (5 bases). CDR1 is SGHRS and CDR2 is YFSETQ in the germline V gene. V was pared by 0 bases and J by 8 bases, with 11 bases between. This CDR3 has 14 amino acids. The CDR3 region is CASSLGAGQEKLFF. As DNA, the CDR3 is TGCGCCAGCAGCTTGGGGGCAGGGCAAGAAAAACTGTTTTTT.

DNA for the CDR3: TGTGCCAGCAGCTTGGGGAGCGGGACCTACAATGAGCAGTTCTTC. Amino acid sequence: CASSLGSGTYNEQFF. The chain recombines TRBV11-3 with TRBJ2-1; TRBD2 matches at 7 bases. V was pared by 3 bases and J by 2 bases, with 4 bases of the junction left unmatched. The CDR3 is made up of 15 amino acids. Germline assignment: CDR1 SGHNT and CDR2 YENEEA.

This chain uses TRBV6-5 with TRBJ2-2, with 10 bases lining up with TRBD2. The trim removed 8 bases at V and 6 bases at J, leaving 9 bases unmatched. The germline V gene has CDR1 MNHEY and CDR2 SVGAGI. The CDR3 has 15 residues. The CDR3 loop reads CASLPPSGSSGELFF. DNA for the CDR3: TGTGCCAGCCTCCCCCCTAGCGGGAGTTCCGGGGAGCTGTTTTTT.

The rearrangement links TRBV6-5 to TRBJ2-7, with D possibly being TRBD1 (5 bases). This CDR3 region has 15 residues. Germline-derived CDR1 and CDR2 are MNHEY and SVGAGI. Trimming cost V 7 bases and J 3 bases, with 19 bases left between them. The CDR3 sequence is CASNPGSAGFYEQYF. CDR3 DNA sequence: TGTGCCAGCAACCCTGGGTCGGCAGGGTTCTACGAGCAGTACTTC.

The chain combines TRBV19 with TRBJ2-7; D is uncertain. The V end lost 0 bases, the J end lost 12 bases, and 15 bases lay between the germline ends. Germline CDR1 is LNHDA and CDR2 is SQIVND (reference sequence). The CDR3 is made up of 13 amino acids. In nucleotides, the CDR3 is TGTGCCAGTAGTATAGAGAACGGACGTTGGACGTACTTC. Its protein product is CASSIENGRWTYF.